This T cell receptor beta chain was profiled in a study of T cells after yellow fever vaccination. CDR3 size: 16 residues. Germline loops: CDR1 SGDLS, CDR2 YYNGEE. About this clonotype itself: A read error may produce the germline difference seen at one junction end.

TCRdb reprocessed the 5' RACE reads with MiXCR, giving one entry per CDR3 protein. Altogether some 340,000 distinct CDR3 sequences are present, around 10% being singletons, with the ten largest covering roughly 3%. The starting material was CD4+ T cells sorted from PBMCs, obtained 45 days after the yellow fever booster vaccination. The clonotype comes from a man aged 18 to 29 who received the YFV17D yellow fever vaccine. This sequence joins TRBV9 and TRBJ2-3, with TRBD2 matching 7 bases. The CDR3 loop is CASGVFSSGYTDTQYF. DNA for the CDR3: TGTGCCAGCGGCGTATTTTCTAGCGGATACACAGATACGCAGTATTTT.